These 9 T cell receptor beta chains were all obtained from the same sample, sequenced in a study of blood T cell repertoires in COVID-19. The protocol was immunoSEQ multiplex PCR, while the TCRdb copy is restricted to in-frame clones and leaves out a portion. The table records approximately 100,000 clones, approximately 90% of them present only once. The sample consisted of peripheral blood. The receptors here all came from a human donor with COVID-19, enrolled during active disease. The donor label of this sample is uncertain.

This sequence joins TRBV21-1 and TRBJ1-6. TRBV21-1 is a known pseudogene. The CDR3 extends over 14 amino acids. The CDR3 DNA sequence: TGTGCCAGCAGCAAAATGCGGCGGGGTGAGCCCCTCCACTTT. Its protein product is CASSKMRRGEPLHF.

The rearrangement joins TRBV19 to TRBJ1-6; D call uncertain. The CDR3 is 13 amino acids. Trimming took 7 bases from V and 8 from J, leaving 12 bases between them. Germline loops: CDR1 LNHDA, CDR2 SQIVND (reference sequence). The CDR3 region has the DNA TGTGCCAGTAAATCGCCCGGGGATTCACCCCTCCACTTT. Amino acids: CASKSPGDSPLHF. Together with reference TRBV19 and TRBJ1-6, the CDR3 gives the full variable domain: DGGITQSPKYLFRKEGQNVTLSCEQNLNHDAMYWYRQDPGQGLRLIYYSQIVNDFQKGDIAEGYSVSREKKESFPLTVTSAQKNPTAFYLCASKSPGDSPLHFGNGTRLTVT.

The V gene is TRBV9, the J gene TRBJ2-3; unclear D gene. Germline CDR1 SGDLS, CDR2 YYNGEE. This CDR3 has 15 amino acids. Trimming removed 0 bases from V and 5 bases from J, with 13 bases in between. The CDR3 nucleotides read TGTGCCAGCAGCGTAGGCCCAGCTCCGGGAGATACGCAGTATTTT. It encodes CASSVGPAPGDTQYF.

CDR3 sequence: CASSLQGLDYGYTF. The CDR3 DNA sequence: TGTGCCAGCAGCTTGCAGGGATTGGACTATGGCTACACCTTC. This chain joins TRBV5-4 and TRBJ1-2, with D possibly matching TRBD1 (5 bases). With 1 base removed from V and 3 bases from J, the gap between germline ends came to 10 bases. CDR1 is SGHNT, CDR2 YYREEE, per germline (reference sequence). The CDR3 is made up of 14 amino acids.

This rearrangement joins TRBV6-6 to TRBJ2-5, with D possibly TRBD2 on 7 matching bases. Germline V gives CDR1 MNHNY, CDR2 SVGAGI (reference sequence). This CDR3 contains 16 residues. V was trimmed by 5 bases and J by 4 bases, leaving 20 bases between them. The CDR3 nucleotides read TGTGCCAGCAGTAGGCGAGGTTCGGGGGGCGGAGAGACCCAGTACTTC. It specifies CASSRRGSGGGETQYF.

This sequence joins TRBV9 and TRBJ1-2; 7 nucleotides line up with TRBD1. CDR1 is SGDLS and CDR2 is YYNGEE in the germline V gene. V shed 4 bases and J 6 bases; nucleotides not matched to a gene: 12. The CDR3 loop spans 15 amino acids. The CDR3 DNA is TGTGCCAGCAGCAGTTGGGACAGTCAAAGCGATGGCTACACCTTC. Translation: CASSSWDSQSDGYTF.

V and J are TRBV19 and TRBJ1-1; D gene unclear. This CDR3 is built from 14 residues. Trimming pared 2 bases from V and 1 base from J, leaving 8 bases between. Germline V CDR1 and CDR2: LNHDA, SQIVND (reference sequence). The CDR3 loop reads CASSIWRENTEAFF. In DNA, the CDR3 is TGTGCCAGTAGTATATGGCGGGAGAACACTGAAGCTTTCTTT.

The rearrangement uses TRBV12-3 or TRBV12-4 and TRBJ1-5; D uncertain. CDR3 length: 13 residues. V lost 7 bases to trimming and J lost 4 bases, with 11 bases between them. The CDR3 sequence: CASTRVRNQPQHF. For the CDR3, the DNA is TGTGCCAGCACCCGGGTAAGGAATCAGCCCCAGCATTTT.

The chain links TRBV28 to TRBJ1-2; no clear D gene. There are 12 residues in the CDR3. Germline V lookup: CDR1 MDHEN, CDR2 SYDVKM. The V end lost 3 bases, the J end lost 4 bases, and 6 bases lay between the germline ends. DNA for the CDR3: TGTGCCAGCAGTTTCAGTCTCTATGGCTACACCTTC. This sequence encodes CASSFSLYGYTF.